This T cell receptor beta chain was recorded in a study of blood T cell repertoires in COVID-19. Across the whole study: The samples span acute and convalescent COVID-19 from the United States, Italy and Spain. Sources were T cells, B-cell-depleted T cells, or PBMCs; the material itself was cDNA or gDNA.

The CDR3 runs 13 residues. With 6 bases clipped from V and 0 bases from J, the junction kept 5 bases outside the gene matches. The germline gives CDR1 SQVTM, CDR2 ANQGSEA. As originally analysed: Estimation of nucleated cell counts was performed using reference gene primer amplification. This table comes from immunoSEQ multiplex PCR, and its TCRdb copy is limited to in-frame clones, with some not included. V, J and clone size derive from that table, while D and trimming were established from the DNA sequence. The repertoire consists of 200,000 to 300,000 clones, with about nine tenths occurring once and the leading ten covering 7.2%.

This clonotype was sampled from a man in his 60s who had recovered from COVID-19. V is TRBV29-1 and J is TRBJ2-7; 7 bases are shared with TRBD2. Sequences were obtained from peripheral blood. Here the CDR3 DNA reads TGCAGCGTGCAGGGACTAAACTCCTACGAGCAGTACGTC. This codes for CSVQGLNSYEQYV.